This record concerns one T cell receptor beta chain sequence. This record comes from a study of OX40 agonist ivuxolimab in advanced cancers. Clones were read by immunoSEQ multiplex PCR, and TCRdb kept only the in-frame ones, dropping some. The sample yields around 27,000 clones, 84% seen once. Sequencing was performed on CD4+ or CD8+ T cells sorted from blood, taken in a trial of the OX40 agonist ivuxolimab. This TCR derives from an adult with an advanced solid tumor such as melanoma, head and neck, liver or kidney cancer.

The CDR3 is CASSPTGIVLLSARNTIYF. CDR3 sequence (DNA): TGTGCCAGCAGTCCTACAGGGATTGTTCTCTTGTCGGCAAGAAACACCATATATTTT. This chain links TRBV28 with TRBJ1-3; D possibly corresponds to TRBD1 (6 bases). The germline V gene has CDR1 MDHEN and CDR2 SYDVKM. Deletions cut 5 bases from V and 5 bases from J, with 28 bases between. This CDR3 spans 19 amino acids.